This TCR beta chain stems from a study of blood T cell repertoires in COVID-19. Looking at the study overall: Samples taken during acute and convalescent COVID-19 were collected in the United States, Italy and Spain. Sources were T cells, B-cell-depleted T cells, or PBMCs; the material itself was cDNA or gDNA.

As processed by the authors: The authors estimated nucleated cell counts from reference gene primer amplification. TCRdb keeps only in-frame clones here, not all; method: immunoSEQ multiplex PCR. V and J calls and clone size are copied from that table; D and trimming were computed from the DNA. The table lists approximately 470,000 clones, roughly 85% of them singletons. The origin of this receptor is a human donor in a cohort sampled during active COVID-19. Sequencing was performed on peripheral blood.

The CDR3 DNA sequence: TGTGCCAGCAGCCTGCAGGGACAGTCGTCCACAGATACGCAGTATTTT. Encoded protein: CASSLQGQSSTDTQYF. This chain links TRBV7-9 with TRBJ2-3, with TRBD1 matching over 7 bases. The CDR3 loop spans 16 amino acids. V lost 5 bases and J lost 2; bases outside the gene matches: 10. Germline CDR1 SEHNR, CDR2 FQNEAQ (reference sequence).